Following are 9 T cell receptor beta chains from one sample sequenced in a study of post-analysis software for immune sequencing data. General study findings and limits: Patients had higher frequencies than controls of about 5 TRBV segments, including TRBV5-6, TRBV5-1 and TRBV20-1.

These TCRs are of unknown antigen specificity. Every TCR beta cDNA library bore unique molecular identifiers. Each CDR3 protein gets one entry after TCRdb re-called the PCR reads with MiXCR. The sample includes roughly 700,000 distinct CDR3 sequences, about 27% of them seen just once. The sequencing input was blood. The receptor source for this set is a girl aged 10 to 17 with multiple sclerosis.

This chain connects TRBV28 to TRBJ2-1, with 8 positions matching TRBD1. Germline V lookup: CDR1 MDHEN, CDR2 SYDVKM. CDR3 size: 13 residues. The trim removed 7 bases at V and 4 bases at J, leaving 3 bases unmatched. The CDR3 loop is CASIQGAYNEQFF. In DNA form, the CDR3 reads TGTGCCAGCATTCAGGGGGCATACAATGAGCAGTTCTTC.

In its sample, this clonotype was seen a few times. This chain connects TRBV3-1 to TRBJ1-5; TRBD1 agrees at 8 bases. Germline CDR1 LGHDT, CDR2 YNNKEL (reference sequence). CDR3 size: 13 residues. Trimming removed 8 bases from V and 6 bases from J; junction bases left unmatched: 6. The CDR3 nucleotides are TGTGCCAGCGGTCAGGGGGCGGGTCAGCCCCAGCATTTT. Translation gives CASGQGAGQPQHF.

This rearrangement joins TRBV5-1 to TRBJ1-1; maybe TRBD1 (5 bases). Germline assignment: CDR1 SGHRS and CDR2 YFSETQ. The CDR3 covers 13 residues. Trimming took off 3 bases at V and 5 bases at J, with 11 bases between the two ends. Here the CDR3 DNA reads TGCGCCAGCAGCTGGGGGGAGGGGACTGAAGCTTTCTTT. Amino acid sequence: CASSWGEGTEAFF. The variable domain in full, with the rest retrieved from reference TRBV5-1 and TRBJ1-1, is KAGVTQTPRYLIKTRGQQVTLSCSPISGHRSVSWYQQTPGQGLQFLFEYFSETQRNKGNFPGRFSGRQFSNSRSEMNVSTLELGDSALYLCASSWGEGTEAFFGQGTRLTVV.

Points on this clonotype: It may be a read error: a sequence one base away is much more abundant. The chain combines TRBV7-9 with TRBJ1-1; 8 bases align to TRBD1. Germline V gives CDR1 SEHNR, CDR2 FQNEAQ (reference sequence). V lost 6 bases, J lost 2 bases, and 2 bases stayed unmatched. This CDR3 comprises 13 residues. DNA for the CDR3: TGTGCCAGCAGGGGACAGGTAAACACTGAAGCTTTCTTT. This gives the protein CASRGQVNTEAFF.

The chain links TRBV27 to TRBJ1-6, with D hard to call. Trimming cost V 8 bases and J 13 bases, with 18 bases left between them. The CDR3 extends over 13 amino acids. CDR1 MNHEY and CDR2 SMNVEV come from the germline V gene (reference sequence). Here the CDR3 DNA reads TGTGCCAGCCGAGGACCGGCTATTGCGCCCCTCCACTTT. Protein sequence: CASRGPAIAPLHF.

The V and J genes are TRBV20-1 and TRBJ1-5; no reliable D call. Germline V lookup: CDR1 DFQATT, CDR2 SNEGSKA (reference sequence). The CDR3 runs to 12 residues. Trimming stripped 0 bases from V and 9 bases from J, with 9 bases between. This CDR3 is CSAREVPRPQHF. The CDR3 region has the DNA TGCAGTGCTAGAGAAGTACCTCGGCCCCAGCATTTT.

This clonotype was seen only a few times. The gene calls are TRBV7-2 and TRBJ2-7; 7 positions match TRBD2. The CDR3 spans 16 residues. Germline CDR1 reads SGHTA; CDR2 reads FQGNSA. Trimming cost V 2 bases and J 12 bases; bases outside gene matches: 19. The CDR3 DNA is TGTGCCAGCAGCTTAATCGACAGAACCCGACTAGCCCCGGGGTACTTC. The encoded protein is CASSLIDRTRLAPGYF.

The chain combines TRBV20-1 with TRBJ2-1; a possible D gene is TRBD1 (5 bases). The CDR3 loop spans 15 amino acids. The germline V gene has CDR1 DFQATT and CDR2 SNEGSKA (reference sequence). Trimming pared 4 bases from V and 0 bases from J, leaving 13 bases between. CDR3 protein: CSAKRGGSSYNEQFF. The CDR3, as DNA: TGCAGTGCTAAAAGGGGCGGTAGCTCCTACAATGAGCAGTTCTTC.

V is TRBV29-1 and J is TRBJ1-1, with D perhaps matching TRBD1 (5 bases). V was shortened by 8 bases and J by 2 bases, with 15 bases between the two germline ends. This CDR3 comprises 13 residues. CDR1 and CDR2 (germline): SQVTM, ANQGSEA. The CDR3 sequence is CSYGRGGNTEAFF. For the CDR3, the DNA is TGCAGCTACGGAAGGGGTGGTAACACTGAAGCTTTCTTT.